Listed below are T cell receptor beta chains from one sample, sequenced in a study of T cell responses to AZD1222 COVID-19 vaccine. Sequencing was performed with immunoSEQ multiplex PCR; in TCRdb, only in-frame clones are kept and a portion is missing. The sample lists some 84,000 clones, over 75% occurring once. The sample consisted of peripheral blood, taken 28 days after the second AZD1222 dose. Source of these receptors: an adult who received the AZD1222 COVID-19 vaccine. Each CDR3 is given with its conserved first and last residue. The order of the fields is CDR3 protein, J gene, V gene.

CDR3: CASSERDNSFTGELFF; J: TRBJ2-2; V: TRBV2
CDR3: CASREAGVQVGYTF; J: TRBJ1-2; V: TRBV5-5
CDR3: CASSYPRTEAFF; J: TRBJ1-1; V: TRBV7-2
CDR3: CASSSGQGAYNEQFF; J: TRBJ2-1; V: TRBV5-4
CDR3: CASSSRESGTDTQYF; J: TRBJ2-3; V: TRBV7-9
CDR3: CASRPGQGGTGELFF; J: TRBJ2-2; V: TRBV7-9
CDR3: CASSLTSGTGKAFF; J: TRBJ1-1; V: TRBV9
CDR3: CASSPSGQGSKGYGYTF; J: TRBJ1-2; V: TRBV28
CDR3: CASSSTRTGTYGYTF; J: TRBJ1-2; V: TRBV9
CDR3: CASSLGTSGSSTDTQYF; J: TRBJ2-3; V: TRBV5-4
CDR3: CASSQWTATNNSPLHF; J: TRBJ1-6; V: TRBV28
CDR3: CASSPGGAYGYTF; J: TRBJ1-2; V: TRBV5-1
CDR3: CASTPLGGGTSGSSYNEQFF; J: TRBJ2-1; V: TRBV11-3
CDR3: CASSFSNQPQHF; J: TRBJ1-5; V: TRBV7-9
CDR3: CASSIAGIYGYTF; J: TRBJ1-2; V: TRBV19
CDR3: CASRATSTYEQYF; J: TRBJ2-7; V: TRBV6-1
CDR3: CASSLDGSGNTIYF; J: TRBJ1-3; V: TRBV5-1
CDR3: CASSPGTSGRINEQFF; J: TRBJ2-1; V: TRBV9
CDR3: CASAPAGGGYQPQHF; J: TRBJ1-5; V: TRBV12-5
CDR3: CASSDVDGSAFF; J: TRBJ1-1; V: TRBV6-4
CDR3: CASSYKESSYNSPLHF; J: TRBJ1-6; V: TRBV6-5
CDR3: CASSSPGQANTEAFF; J: TRBJ1-1; V: TRBV6-2/TRBV6-3
CDR3: CASSAGEAFF; J: TRBJ1-1; V: TRBV25-1
CDR3: CSVGSSTGSYGYTF; J: TRBJ1-2; V: TRBV29-1
CDR3: CASSLEQGAVNTEAFF; J: TRBJ1-1; V: TRBV7-2
CDR3: CASSLISLGAKADGYTF; J: TRBJ1-2; V: TRBV7-9
CDR3: CASHPYDLVSGELFF; J: TRBJ2-2; V: TRBV5-5
CDR3: CASSPDSLYGYTF; J: TRBJ1-2; V: TRBV18
CDR3: CASSESNLPRNQPQHF; J: TRBJ1-5; V: TRBV6-1
CDR3: CAINRGSSYNEQFF; J: TRBJ2-1; V: TRBV10-3
CDR3: CASSQSLGGYDGYTF; J: TRBJ1-2; V: TRBV4-2
CDR3: CASSPHGSNTGELFF; J: TRBJ2-2; V: TRBV25-1
CDR3: CASSEQGPNSPLHF; J: TRBJ1-6; V: TRBV19
CDR3: CASSMFLDYGYTF; J: TRBJ1-2; V: TRBV19
CDR3: CASQRTSSYEQYF; J: TRBJ2-7; V: TRBV27
CDR3: CASSQSGPQGRTEAFF; J: TRBJ1-1; V: TRBV4-2
CDR3: CASSQSGKSTDTQYF; J: TRBJ2-3; V: TRBV14
CDR3: CASSLEGSTYEKLFF; J: TRBJ1-4; V: TRBV7-9
CDR3: CASSLVGGTTDTQYF; J: TRBJ2-3; V: TRBV5-1
CDR3: CASSLRFLTGGAAEKLFF; J: TRBJ1-4; V: TRBV19
CDR3: CASREGLDRVDTEAFF; J: TRBJ1-1; V: TRBV6-1
CDR3: CASSHQGPNYGYTF; J: TRBJ1-2; V: TRBV19
CDR3: CASSPRPGTGELFF; J: TRBJ2-2; V: TRBV7-2
CDR3: CASSDLAGGAYF; J: TRBJ2-3; V: TRBV6-1
CDR3: CASSPTLVPDRGTGELFF; J: TRBJ2-2; V: TRBV7-6
CDR3: CASSEAGNSNQPQHF; J: TRBJ1-5; V: TRBV6-1
CDR3: CASSLETAYYEQYF; J: TRBJ2-7; V: TRBV28
CDR3: CASSPRGLPAQNTDTQYF; J: TRBJ2-3; V: TRBV5-1
CDR3: CASSRTSGGPHNEQFF; J: TRBJ2-1; V: TRBV11-3
CDR3: CASSLVGQYSNQPQHF; J: TRBJ1-5; V: TRBV28
CDR3: CASSPPGQGATGANVLTF; J: TRBJ2-6; V: TRBV18
CDR3: CASSSLTSTDTQYF; J: TRBJ2-3; V: TRBV7-9